This passage covers 10 T cell receptor beta chains from one sample sequenced in a study of blood T cell repertoires in COVID-19. Data came from immunoSEQ multiplex PCR; TCRdb stores just in-frame clones and leaves some out. The data contain 150,000 or so clones, about 91% of them singletons. Material: peripheral blood. The receptors derive from an older woman with acute or convalescent COVID-19.

This chain joins TRBV7-9 and TRBJ1-3; TRBD1 agrees at 8 bases. CDR1 and CDR2 from the germline V gene are SEHNR and FQNEAQ (reference sequence). J lost 0 bases, V lost 0 bases, and 7 bases had no gene match. The CDR3 loop spans 18 amino acids. DNA of the CDR3: TGTGCCAGCAGCTTAGCCCACGGACAGGGAGACTCTGGAAACACCATATATTTT. Protein: CASSLAHGQGDSGNTIYF.

The chain recombines TRBV4-3 with TRBJ1-1; 8 nucleotides line up with TRBD1. The CDR3 contains 13 residues. The V and J ends lost 4 bases and 4 bases, in that order; junction bases with no gene match: 2. CDR1 and CDR2 (germline): LGHNA, YSLEER. Here the CDR3 DNA reads TGCGCCAGCAGCCGGGACAGGATCACTGAAGCTTTCTTT. It translates to CASSRDRITEAFF.

The chain employs TRBV27 and TRBJ2-3; 8 positions match TRBD1. The V segment lost 5 bases and the J segment 0 bases; nucleotides outside the gene matches: 7. Germline CDR1 is MNHEY and CDR2 is SMNVEV (reference sequence). This CDR3 has 16 amino acids. CDR3 bases: TGTGCCAGCAGTCCAGGACAGGGCTCTAGCACAGATACGCAGTATTTT. Translating it yields CASSPGQGSSTDTQYF.

This rearrangement joins TRBV11-2 to TRBJ2-7; 13 nucleotides line up with TRBD2. The germline CDR1 and CDR2 sequences are SGHAT and FQNNGV. V lost 2 bases and J lost 0; bases outside the gene matches: 7. The CDR3 loop spans 18 amino acids. The CDR3 is CASSLLRTSGGSSYEQYF. CDR3 nucleotides: TGTGCCAGCAGCTTACTGAGGACTAGCGGGGGAAGCTCCTACGAGCAGTACTTC.

The J gene is TRBJ2-7, the V gene TRBV19; possibly TRBD2 for D (6 bases). Germline V CDR1 and CDR2: LNHDA, SQIVND (reference sequence). The ends were cut back, 7 bases at V and 1 base at J, with 14 bases in the middle. This CDR3 comprises 14 residues. The CDR3 coding sequence is TGTGCCAGTACCCCTGTTGGGGGGTCCTACGAGCAGTACTTC. Translating gives CASTPVGGSYEQYF.

The rearrangement uses TRBV19 and TRBJ2-1; the match to TRBD1 covers 8 bases. The CDR3 spans 15 residues. Germline V gene sequence: CDR1 LNHDA, CDR2 SQIVND (reference sequence). The V gene end was trimmed by 2 bases and the J gene end by 0 bases; junction bases not matched to a gene: 0. CDR3 residues: CASSITGGSYNEQFF. As DNA, the CDR3 is TGTGCCAGTAGTATAACAGGGGGCTCCTACAATGAGCAGTTCTTC.

The chain combines TRBV5-1 with TRBJ2-2, with 7 positions matching TRBD1. The CDR3 extends over 15 amino acids. From germline, CDR1 is SGHRS and CDR2 YFSETQ. The V and J ends lost 6 bases and 0 bases, in that order; junction bases with no gene match: 5. CDR3 DNA sequence: TGCGCCAGCACCTCGACAGGGACGAACACCGGGGAGCTGTTTTTT. It translates to CASTSTGTNTGELFF. The full variable domain, in which reference TRBV5-1 and TRBJ2-2 provide the parts outside the CDR3, is KAGVTQTPRYLIKTRGQQVTLSCSPISGHRSVSWYQQTPGQGLQFLFEYFSETQRNKGNFPGRFSGRQFSNSRSEMNVSTLELGDSALYLCASTSTGTNTGELFFGEGSRLTVL.

Points on this clone: The same CDR3 can be traced to other DNA sequences in this sample. The rearrangement uses TRBV18 and TRBJ2-3; D is unresolved. The CDR3 is 13 amino acids. The V gene lost 2 bases and the J gene lost 1 base, with 4 bases spanning the gap. CDR1 is KGHSH and CDR2 is LQKENI in the germline V gene. CDR3 residues: CASSPSGTDTQYF. The CDR3 nucleotides read TGTGCCAGCTCACCATCTGGCACAGATACGCAGTATTTT. Drawing the rest from reference TRBV18 and TRBJ2-3, the complete variable domain is NAGVMQNPRHLVRRRGQEARLRCSPMKGHSHVYWYRQLPEEGLKFMVYLQKENIIDESGMPKERFSAEFPKEGPSILRIQQVVRGDSAAYFCASSPSGTDTQYFGPGTRLTVL.

CDR3 loop: CASEGSGYGYTF. The CDR3 coding sequence is TGTGCCAGCGAAGGATCGGGTTATGGCTACACCTTC. The chain uses TRBV7-9 and TRBJ1-2, with D hard to call. The CDR3 runs 12 residues. Germline assignment: CDR1 SEHNR and CDR2 FQNEAQ (reference sequence). The ends were cut back, 8 bases at V and 5 bases at J, with 12 bases in the middle.

This clone was seen only once. This specimen includes other DNA sequences encoding the same CDR3. The chain carries TRBV2 and TRBJ2-5; tentatively, D is TRBD1 (5 bases). V gave up 4 bases and J gave up 1 base, with 10 bases separating them. From germline, CDR1 is SNHLY and CDR2 FYNNEI. This CDR3 is built from 14 residues. CDR3 protein: CASSGRQGQETQYF. The DNA of the CDR3 is TGTGCCAGCAGTGGCCGGCAGGGCCAAGAGACCCAGTACTTC.